One sample yielded the 25 T cell receptor beta chains listed below, sequenced in a study of OX40 agonist ivuxolimab in advanced cancers. Sequencing used immunoSEQ multiplex PCR; TCRdb keeps in-frame clones, though not all of them. The table shows some 19,000 clones, with about two thirds occurring only once. Sequenced material: CD4+ or CD8+ T cells sorted from blood, taken in a trial of the OX40 agonist ivuxolimab. Source of these receptors: an adult with an advanced solid tumor such as melanoma, head and neck, liver or kidney cancer.

V usage is TRBV7-3 and J usage is TRBJ2-3; 10 bases match TRBD1. CDR3 length equals 15 residues. J gave up 6 bases and V 3 bases, and 6 bases lay outside the gene matches. Per the germline V gene, CDR1 is SGHTA and CDR2 is FQGTGA. The CDR3 region is CASSLGTGAWDTQYF. CDR3 DNA: TGTGCCAGCAGCTTGGGGACAGGGGCTTGGGATACGCAGTATTTT.

The rearrangement links TRBV2 to TRBJ2-1; TRBD2 matches at 7 bases. Germline CDR1 is SNHLY and CDR2 is FYNNEI. Trimming at V came to 8 bases and at J to 6 bases, leaving 4 bases not matched to a gene. The CDR3 extends over 12 amino acids. The CDR3 DNA reads as TGTGCCAGCGGGGGGGACTTCAATGAGCAGTTCTTC. Amino acids: CASGGDFNEQFF.

The V and J genes are TRBV5-8 and TRBJ2-7, with D possibly being TRBD2 (6 bases). Per the germline V gene, CDR1 is SGHTS and CDR2 is YDEGEE. The ends were cut back, 2 bases at V and 2 bases at J, with 11 bases in the middle. This CDR3 region has 14 residues. The CDR3 coding sequence is TGTGCCAGCAGCTTCAGGACGGGAGCCTACGAGCAGTACTTC. Translated, it gives CASSFRTGAYEQYF.

This sequence joins TRBV9 and TRBJ2-3; 8 bases are a match to TRBD2. Trimming cost V 2 bases and J 4 bases; bases outside gene matches: 9. From germline, CDR1 is SGDLS and CDR2 YYNGEE. This CDR3 is 16 amino acids long. CDR3 amino acids: CASSVKIAGLADTQYF. The DNA of the CDR3 is TGTGCCAGCAGCGTGAAGATAGCGGGACTTGCAGATACGCAGTATTTT. Full variable domain (missing parts from reference TRBV9 and TRBJ2-3): DSGVTQTPKHLITATGQRVTLRCSPRSGDLSVYWYQQSLDQGLQFLIQYYNGEERAKGNILERFSAQQFPDLHSELNLSSLELGDSALYFCASSVKIAGLADTQYFGPGTRLTVL.

This clone has a handful of counts. This sequence joins TRBV5-4 and TRBJ2-7, with 8 bases lining up with TRBD1. V was pared by 4 bases and J by 6 bases, with 3 bases of the junction left unmatched. CDR1 and CDR2 (germline): SGHNT, YYREEE (reference sequence). The CDR3 has 12 residues. The CDR3 is CASSPTGVEQYF. The CDR3 bases are TGTGCCAGCAGCCCGACAGGGGTCGAGCAGTACTTC.

The chain has TRBV11-2 and TRBJ2-5, with a tentative D call TRBD1 (6 bases). This CDR3 is 14 amino acids long. V dropped 5 bases and J dropped 5 bases, with 15 bases sitting between them. Germline V CDR1 and CDR2: SGHAT, FQNNGV. The CDR3 loop is CASSNWDTPETQYF. CDR3 coding DNA: TGTGCCAGCAGCAACTGGGACACCCCCGAGACCCAGTACTTC.

This sequence joins TRBV6-1 and TRBJ2-7; perhaps TRBD1 as D (6 bases). Trimming removed 4 bases at V and 2 bases at J, with 12 bases between. The germline V gene encodes CDR1 MNHNS and CDR2 SASEGT. The length of the CDR3 is 14 residues. CDR3 sequence: CASSVYRAAYEQYF. CDR3 nucleotide sequence: TGTGCCAGCAGTGTTTACAGGGCTGCCTACGAGCAGTACTTC.

This clone turned up a few times. A read error may produce the germline difference seen at one junction end. The chain employs TRBV7-7 and TRBJ2-1; TRBD2 aligns across 8 bases. The germline CDR1 and CDR2 sequences are SSHAT and FNYEAQ (reference sequence). The CDR3 sequence is 13 residues long. CDR3: CASSSRGANEQFF. CDR3 nucleotide sequence: TGTGCTAGCAGCTCGCGGGGGGCCAATGAGCAGTTCTTC.

The chain recombines TRBV27 with TRBJ2-1; no reliable D call. From germline, CDR1 is MNHEY and CDR2 SMNVEV (reference sequence). This CDR3 spans 13 amino acids. V was cut by 2 bases and J by 9 bases, with 11 bases left in between. The CDR3 bases are TGTGCCAGCAGTTTAGACCGTACCGGTGAGCAGTTCTTC. This gives the protein CASSLDRTGEQFF.

The rearrangement uses TRBV2 and TRBJ1-1; D is undetermined. The CDR3 contains 13 residues. Germline-derived CDR1 and CDR2 are SNHLY and FYNNEI. V was clipped by 3 bases and J by 1 base, with 6 bases between them. This CDR3 reads CASSDRPNTEAFF. The CDR3, as DNA: TGTGCCAGCAGTGACAGGCCGAACACTGAAGCTTTCTTT.

The count of this clone is one. J is TRBJ2-1 and V is TRBV6-5, with D perhaps matching TRBD2 (5 bases). Trimming stripped 4 bases from V and 8 bases from J, with 12 bases between. Germline CDR1 is MNHEY and CDR2 is SVGAGI. This CDR3 has 13 amino acids. Here the CDR3 reads CASSWGFGDEQFF. The CDR3 DNA is TGTGCCAGCAGTTGGGGATTCGGGGATGAGCAGTTCTTC.

The V gene is TRBV15, the J gene TRBJ1-2; no firm D call. The V end lost 0 bases, the J end lost 5 bases, and 13 bases lay between the germline ends. The CDR3 is made up of 15 amino acids. CDR1 and CDR2 (germline): LNHNV, YYDKDF (reference sequence). The CDR3 bases are TGTGCCACCAGCAGAGATCACGCGCCGGAATATGGCTACACCTTC. Encoded protein: CATSRDHAPEYGYTF.

This clone is classed as medium-sized. The V call is TRBV2, the J call TRBJ2-1; TRBD2 might be the D (6 bases). This CDR3 comprises 15 residues. With 3 bases removed from V and 5 bases from J, the gap between germline ends came to 14 bases. The germline V gene has CDR1 SNHLY and CDR2 FYNNEI. The DNA of the CDR3 is TGTGCCAGCAGTGAGAGCGGGTGGAGCAACAATGAGCAGTTCTTC. This translates into CASSESGWSNNEQFF.

The chain is built from TRBV7-6 and TRBJ1-6; D unclear. The CDR3 length is 15 residues. Germline V gives CDR1 SGHVS, CDR2 FNYEAQ. Trimming stripped 4 bases from V and 5 bases from J, with 12 bases between. The CDR3 DNA is TGTGCCAGCAGCTATACCGTCGGAGATAATTCACCCCTCCACTTT. Translating it yields CASSYTVGDNSPLHF.

The chain carries TRBV14 and TRBJ2-1, with TRBD2 matching over 8 bases. The germline V gene encodes CDR1 SGHDN and CDR2 FVKESK. This CDR3 spans 13 amino acids. The J segment lost 6 bases and the V segment lost 4 bases, leaving 2 bases of the junction unmatched. In DNA, the CDR3 is TGTGCCAGCAGCCGGACTAGCACCAATGAGCAGTTCTTC. Translating gives CASSRTSTNEQFF.

This chain connects TRBV6-6 to TRBJ2-7; D is undetermined. The germline V gene has CDR1 MNHNY and CDR2 SVGAGI (reference sequence). Trimming stripped 3 bases from V and 2 bases from J, with 11 bases between. This CDR3 has 14 amino acids. CDR3 in amino acids: CASSYPWQAYEQYF. CDR3 bases: TGTGCCAGCAGTTATCCGTGGCAAGCCTACGAGCAGTACTTC.

The chain links TRBV5-8 to TRBJ2-7; possibly TRBD1 for D (5 bases). Looked up from germline, CDR1 is SGHTS and CDR2 is YDEGEE. V shed 4 bases and J shed 3 bases, with 14 bases lying between them. This CDR3 region has 14 residues. The DNA for the CDR3 is TGTGCCAGCAGCCGCAGGGCTAGGGACTACGAGCAGTACTTC. Residues: CASSRRARDYEQYF. The full variable domain, rest sourced from reference TRBV5-8 and TRBJ2-7, is EAGVTQSPTHLIKTRGQQATLRCSPISGHTSVYWYQQALGLGLQFLLWYDEGEERNRGNFPPRFSGRQFPNYSSELNVNALELEDSALYLCASSRRARDYEQYFGPGTRLTVT.

This chain connects TRBV6-5 to TRBJ1-1, with a tentative D call TRBD1 (6 bases). The CDR3 sequence is 14 residues long. Germline lookup yields CDR1 MNHEY and CDR2 SVGAGI. The V end was cut by 6 bases, the J end by 7 bases, with 18 bases between. DNA of the CDR3: TGTGCCAGCAGACCTTTCCCCACACAGGGTGAAGCTTTCTTT. It codes for CASRPFPTQGEAFF.

V and J are TRBV4-1 and TRBJ1-1, with D possibly TRBD1 on 5 matching bases. Trimming cost V 4 bases and J 3 bases, with 6 bases left between them. Germline assignment: CDR1 MGHRA and CDR2 YSYEKL. There are 12 residues in the CDR3. CDR3 nucleotide sequence: TGCGCCAGCAGCCTGGGACACACTGAAGCTTTCTTT. This translates into CASSLGHTEAFF.

This clone ranks as medium-sized. The gene calls are TRBV28 and TRBJ2-2, with D maybe TRBD2 (5 bases). The germline CDR1 and CDR2 sequences are MDHEN and SYDVKM. Trimming cost V 6 bases and J 5 bases, with 10 bases left between them. The CDR3 runs to 13 residues. The CDR3 sequence is CASSRRGTGELFF. CDR3 sequence (DNA): TGTGCCAGCAGCCGCCGGGGTACCGGGGAGCTGTTTTTT.

This clone appeared a single time. J is TRBJ1-5 and V is TRBV10-3; D remains unclear. CDR3 size: 12 residues. The V gene's germline CDR1 is ENHRY and CDR2 SYGVKD. With 0 bases removed from V and 7 bases from J, the gap between germline ends came to 4 bases. The CDR3 here is CAISESAQPQHF. The CDR3 region has the DNA TGTGCCATCAGTGAGTCGGCCCAGCCCCAGCATTTT.

V is TRBV15 and J is TRBJ2-1; 13 bases align to TRBD2. With V trimmed by 0 bases and J by 8 bases, 4 bases remained unmatched. The CDR3 is 16 amino acids. CDR1 LNHNV and CDR2 YYDKDF come from the germline V gene (reference sequence). The CDR3 bases are TGTGCCACCAGCAGAGATGGACTAGCGGGAGATTATGAGCAGTTCTTC. The encoded protein is CATSRDGLAGDYEQFF.

As to this clone: Its ends do not fully match the called genes, so a read error is possible. The chain links TRBV5-1 to TRBJ1-2; D is uncertain. Germline lookup yields CDR1 SGHRS and CDR2 YFSETQ. The CDR3 is 13 amino acids. CDR3 protein: CASSPGGYLGYTF. Here the CDR3 DNA reads TGTGCCAGCAGCCCGGGTGGGTACCTCGGCTACACCTTC.

The chain carries TRBV4-3 and TRBJ2-2, with 8 positions matching TRBD1. Trimming took 0 bases from V and 9 from J; bases not matched to a gene: 9. CDR1 is LGHNA, CDR2 YSLEER, per germline. The CDR3 extends over 16 amino acids. The CDR3 DNA sequence: TGCGCCAGCAGCCAAGATGAAGGGGCAGGGGGCCGGGAGCTGTTTTTT. This gives the protein CASSQDEGAGGRELFF.

This clone was recorded a few times. V is TRBV28 and J is TRBJ2-7; D is unresolved. V shed 3 bases and J shed 2 bases, with 8 bases lying between them. The V gene's germline CDR1 is MDHEN and CDR2 SYDVKM. The CDR3 is 13 residues long. CDR3 coding DNA: TGTGCCAGCAGTTTCTTACATACCTACGAGCAGTACTTC. It specifies CASSFLHTYEQYF.